Listed below are T cell receptor beta chains from one sample, sequenced in a study of tumor-infiltrating lymphocytes in localized non-small cell lung cancer. TCRdb keeps only in-frame clones here, not all; method: immunoSEQ multiplex PCR. The sample holds approximately 17,000 clones, over 65% seen once. Sequenced sample: lung tumor tissue. Receptors originate from a human donor with non-small cell lung cancer. Both conserved end residues are part of each CDR3.

len,v_gene,CDR3aa
11,TRBV20-1,CSARGGDTQYF
15,TRBV5-1,CASSRTSGGSGELFF
16,TRBV27,CASSLMAGGPTGELFF
13,TRBV19,CASSSRQQETQYF
14,TRBV7-2,CASSLDERNYGYTF
13,TRBV5-1,CASSMGDYNEQFF
12,TRBV10-2,CASGRINEKLFF
15,TRBV6-8,CASSYEGKGADTQYF
16,TRBV28,CASSTPTSGIRDTQYF
13,TRBV19,CASSPTTGYEQYF
15,TRBV4-3,CASSQDVGFQETQYF
14,TRBV6-1,CASSGVIGTDTQYF
14,TRBV2,CASSETGYQETQYF
17,TRBV7-9,CASSFATGTGGNQPQHF
14,TRBV30,CAWSGQGVGYGYTF